The 11 T cell receptor beta chains reported below all come from one sample, sequenced in a study of OX40 agonist ivuxolimab in advanced cancers. The method was immunoSEQ multiplex PCR; TCRdb's version includes in-frame clones alone and lacks a portion of them. This sample carries 34,000 or so clones, more than 80% of them seen once, and the ten largest clones take less than 20%. The sample here was CD4+ or CD8+ T cells sorted from blood, taken in a trial of the OX40 agonist ivuxolimab. These TCRs come from an adult with an advanced solid tumor such as melanoma, head and neck, liver or kidney cancer.

The chain employs TRBV19 and TRBJ1-1; 7 bases line up with TRBD1. This CDR3 region has 15 residues. Germline-derived CDR1 and CDR2 are LNHDA and SQIVND (reference sequence). After removal of 0 bases from V and 0 bases from J, the junction contained 1 base not matched to a gene. The chain's CDR3 is CASSIEGTVNTEAFF. The CDR3 DNA reads as TGTGCCAGTAGTATAGAAGGGACAGTGAACACTGAAGCTTTCTTT.

The genes are TRBV19 and TRBJ2-1; 9 bases align to TRBD1. CDR1 is LNHDA, CDR2 SQIVND, per germline (reference sequence). This CDR3 spans 15 amino acids. With 3 bases clipped from V and 3 bases from J, the junction kept 3 bases outside the gene matches. The CDR3 nucleotides read TGTGCCAGTAGTATCGGACAGGGGCGCTACAATGAGCAGTTCTTC. Its translation is CASSIGQGRYNEQFF.

This clone was counted between two and nine times. The CDR3 here is CASSQGQGQPQHF. In DNA, the CDR3 is TGTGCCAGCAGCCAAGGACAGGGGCAGCCCCAGCATTTT. The V gene is TRBV14, the J gene TRBJ1-5; TRBD1 aligns across 8 bases. The CDR3 contains 13 residues. The V segment lost 1 base and the J segment 7 bases; nucleotides outside the gene matches: 0. The germline V gene encodes CDR1 SGHDN and CDR2 FVKESK.

This clone was counted a few times. Here the CDR3 reads CASSLRLAGLNEQFF. The CDR3 DNA is TGTGCCAGCAGTTTACGACTAGCGGGTCTCAATGAGCAGTTCTTC. The chain links TRBV28 to TRBJ2-1; 10 bases fit TRBD2. Germline loops: CDR1 MDHEN, CDR2 SYDVKM. The J segment lost 6 bases and the V segment lost 2 bases, leaving 4 bases of the junction unmatched. The CDR3 is 15 residues long.

The chain recombines TRBV27 with TRBJ1-3; 7 bases are shared with TRBD1. The CDR3 consists of 14 residues. Germline assignment: CDR1 MNHEY and CDR2 SMNVEV (reference sequence). J was trimmed by 4 bases and V by 5 bases; bases with no gene match: 5. CDR3: CASSMTGPGNTIYF. Here the CDR3 DNA reads TGTGCCAGCAGTATGACAGGGCCCGGAAACACCATATATTTT.

Here the CDR3 DNA reads TGTGCCAGCGGGGGACTCGGGAGTGGCGATACGCAGTATTTT. The encoded protein is CASGGLGSGDTQYF. V is TRBV5-6 and J is TRBJ2-3; TRBD2 is a possible D gene (6 bases). Germline V CDR1 and CDR2: SGHDT, YYEEEE. The CDR3 spans 14 residues. Trimming removed 7 bases at V and 6 bases at J, with 18 bases between.

This sequence joins TRBV19 and TRBJ1-1; D might be TRBD1 (5 bases). V dropped 7 bases and J dropped 0 bases, with 15 bases sitting between them. The CDR3 has 15 amino acids. Germline CDR1 and CDR2: LNHDA and SQIVND (reference sequence). In DNA form, the CDR3 reads TGTGCCAGTAACACCGACTCGACAGTGAACACTGAAGCTTTCTTT. This codes for CASNTDSTVNTEAFF.

This clone was seen a single time. The CDR3 coding sequence is TGTGCCAGCAGCCAAGATCTAATACCTTATCAGCCCCAGCATTTT. This gives the protein CASSQDLIPYQPQHF. The genes are TRBV14 and TRBJ1-5; D is ambiguous. V dropped 0 bases and J dropped 5 bases, with 11 bases sitting between them. CDR1 and CDR2 (germline): SGHDN, FVKESK. The length of the CDR3 is 15 residues.

The chain is built from TRBV28 and TRBJ2-5; 9 nucleotides match TRBD1. The end of the DNA is better explained by TRBJ2-7, so the J call may be wrong. CDR1 and CDR2 (germline): MDHEN, SYDVKM. The CDR3 has 13 residues. CDR3 DNA sequence: TGTGCCAGCAGGACAGGGGGCTCCTACGAGCAGTACTTC. Translating it yields CASRTGGSYEQYF.

This clone was found once. This chain connects TRBV5-1 to TRBJ2-3, with D perhaps matching TRBD1 or TRBD2 (5 bases each). V lost 2 bases and J lost 2, with 15 bases in between. In germline, CDR1 is SGHRS, CDR2 YFSETQ. The CDR3 consists of 16 residues. The CDR3 region has the DNA TGCGCCAGCAGCTTAACCGCAGGGACCTCCACAGATACGCAGTATTTT. This sequence encodes CASSLTAGTSTDTQYF.

This chain joins TRBV25-1 and TRBJ2-1; 9 positions agree with TRBD1. Germline CDR1 reads MGHDK; CDR2 reads SYGVNS. CDR3 length: 17 amino acids. Unmatched junction bases numbered 14, after V lost 4 bases and J lost 7 bases. The CDR3 nucleotides are TGTGCCAGCAGTGGGAATCTGGACAGGGGTATGGGGAATGAGCAGTTCTTC. It yields the protein CASSGNLDRGMGNEQFF.